What follows are 32 T cell receptor beta chains derived from one specimen sequenced in a study of cytomegalovirus exposure and HLA in healthy donors (dated by TCRdb to about 2017). Preparation of the library involved the immunoSEQ multiplex PCR assay. A mixture of 60 forward primers for TCR Vbeta segments and 13 reverse primers for TCR Jbeta segments was used in the multiplex PCR. Held by TCRdb, this immuneACCESS table contains in-frame sequences only and omits some clones. Under half of the omission traces to an unresolved V gene where checked; the cause of the rest is unknown. The sample includes 200,000 to 300,000 clones, with roughly four fifths observed a single time. The top ten constitute roughly 2% of the sample. The sequenced sample was PBMCs. All receptors come from a woman between 35 and 50 years old in good health and CMV-seropositive.

This chain joins TRBV15 and TRBJ2-7; TRBD2 matches at 9 bases. This CDR3 is built from 15 residues. The germline gives CDR1 LNHNV, CDR2 YYDKDF (reference sequence). Unmatched junction bases numbered 5, after V lost 3 bases and J lost 2 bases. CDR3 in DNA: TGTGCCACCAGCAGTTCGGGACTAGCCACCTACGAGCAGTACTTC. Translating gives CATSSSGLATYEQYF.

The chain carries TRBV7-6 and TRBJ2-1, with D uncertain. This CDR3 spans 13 amino acids. The germline V and J ends were trimmed by 5 bases and 8 bases, with 13 bases remaining between them. Germline V CDR1 and CDR2: SGHVS, FNYEAQ. CDR3 loop: CASSPWPLDEQFF. CDR3 sequence (DNA): TGTGCCAGCAGCCCCTGGCCCCTGGATGAGCAGTTCTTC. The whole variable domain, remainder taken from reference TRBV7-6 and TRBJ2-1, is GAGVSQSPRYKVTKRGQDVALRCDPISGHVSLYWYRQALGQGPEFLTYFNYEAQQDKSGLPNDRFSAERPEGSISTLTIQRTEQRDSAMYRCASSPWPLDEQFFGPGTRLTVL.

The chain carries TRBV11-2 and TRBJ1-1; a weak D match, TRBD1 (5 bases). CDR1 is SGHAT and CDR2 is FQNNGV in the germline V gene. V lost 1 base, J lost 3 bases, and 9 bases lay in between. The CDR3 extends over 14 amino acids. The CDR3 DNA follows: TGTGCCAGCAGCTTAGGGACAAGAGACACTGAAGCTTTCTTT. It yields the protein CASSLGTRDTEAFF.

This chain links TRBV19 with TRBJ1-4; 9 bases are a match to TRBD1. Germline CDR1 reads LNHDA; CDR2 reads SQIVND (reference sequence). After removal of 10 bases from V and 8 bases from J, the junction contained 8 bases not matched to a gene. This CDR3 has 13 amino acids. CDR3 in amino acids: CATEDRGGEKLFF. CDR3 sequence (DNA): TGTGCCACAGAAGACAGGGGGGGAGAAAAACTGTTTTTT.

This chain connects TRBV9 to TRBJ2-2; 11 bases match TRBD2. The CDR3 length is 18 residues. V was clipped by 1 base and J by 1 base; unmatched bases: 6. Germline CDR1 reads SGDLS; CDR2 reads YYNGEE. The CDR3 sequence: CASSVSGLAGGNTGELFF. CDR3 DNA: TGTGCCAGCAGCGTATCGGGGCTAGCGGGAGGGAACACCGGGGAGCTGTTTTTT. The full variable domain, in which reference TRBV9 and TRBJ2-2 provide the parts outside the CDR3, is DSGVTQTPKHLITATGQRVTLRCSPRSGDLSVYWYQQSLDQGLQFLIQYYNGEERAKGNILERFSAQQFPDLHSELNLSSLELGDSALYFCASSVSGLAGGNTGELFFGEGSRLTVL.

CDR3 DNA: TGCAGCGTTCGGGATTTGAATGAGCAGTTCTTC. This codes for CSVRDLNEQFF. The rearrangement joins TRBV29-1 to TRBJ2-1, with D tentatively TRBD2 (5 bases). The CDR3 consists of 11 residues. In germline, CDR1 is SQVTM, CDR2 ANQGSEA. Trimming took off 5 bases at V and 7 bases at J, with 9 bases between the two ends.

The V and J genes are TRBV5-1 and TRBJ2-1, with 8 bases matching TRBD2. From germline, CDR1 is SGHRS and CDR2 YFSETQ. V lost 1 base, J lost 1 base, and 10 bases stayed unmatched. This CDR3 spans 18 amino acids. The CDR3 DNA is TGCGCCAGCAGCTTGCAGCCCCCGGGACTAGGGTCCTACAATGAGCAGTTCTTC. Its translation is CASSLQPPGLGSYNEQFF.

The CDR3 DNA is TGTGCCAGCCTCTCTAGCGGCTACAATGAGCAGTTCTTC. It yields the protein CASLSSGYNEQFF. The rearrangement joins TRBV6-6 to TRBJ2-1; TRBD2 aligns across 7 bases. CDR1 MNHNY and CDR2 SVGAGI come from the germline V gene (reference sequence). The V gene end was trimmed by 8 bases and the J gene end by 3 bases; junction bases not matched to a gene: 4. This CDR3 comprises 13 residues.

This clone came up once. The genes are TRBV27 and TRBJ2-1, with D possibly being TRBD2 (5 bases). The CDR3 has 17 amino acids. V lost 3 bases and J lost 5, with 20 bases in between. Germline CDR1 is MNHEY and CDR2 is SMNVEV (reference sequence). The CDR3 DNA reads TGTGCCAGCAGTTTTCAGTTGGTGGGAGCCAAAAACAATGAGCAGTTCTTC. Protein sequence: CASSFQLVGAKNNEQFF.

The rearrangement uses TRBV7-9 and TRBJ1-2, with D perhaps matching TRBD1 (6 bases). The CDR3 is made up of 14 amino acids. Germline V gene lookup returns CDR1 SEHNR and CDR2 FQNEAQ (reference sequence). The ends were cut back, 2 bases at V and 4 bases at J, with 11 bases in the middle. The CDR3 nucleotides read TGTGCCAGCAGCTTAACCGGGACACCCTATGGCTACACCTTC. This encodes CASSLTGTPYGYTF.

The chain uses TRBV5-4 and TRBJ1-1; D gene uncertain. Germline lookup yields CDR1 SGHNT and CDR2 YYREEE (reference sequence). The CDR3 covers 15 residues. Deletions cut 1 base from V and 0 bases from J, with 10 bases between. Here the CDR3 reads CASSLLGRMNTEAFF. The CDR3 bases are TGTGCCAGCAGCTTGCTTGGCAGGATGAACACTGAAGCTTTCTTT.

This clone was observed a few times. The V and J genes are TRBV25-1 and TRBJ1-2, with 8 bases fitting TRBD1. V lost 6 bases and J lost 5; bases outside the gene matches: 8. This CDR3 is 14 amino acids long. Per the germline V gene, CDR1 is MGHDK and CDR2 is SYGVNS. CDR3 amino acids: CASRTGGNPYGYTF. In nucleotides, the CDR3 is TGTGCCAGCAGAACAGGGGGGAATCCTTATGGCTACACCTTC.

This clone was detected only a few times. The chain couples TRBV5-1 to TRBJ1-1, with D possibly TRBD1 on 5 matching bases. Germline lookup yields CDR1 SGHRS and CDR2 YFSETQ. Between the trimmed V and J ends, which lost 6 bases and 3 bases, there was a span of 12 bases. The CDR3 is 13 residues long. CDR3 sequence: CASTHDSYTEAFF. The DNA of the CDR3 is TGCGCCAGCACCCATGACAGTTACACTGAAGCTTTCTTT.

This rearrangement joins TRBV30 to TRBJ1-5, with D hard to call. Germline values: CDR1 GTSNPN, CDR2 SVGIG (reference sequence). V lost 1 base and J 1 base, leaving 14 bases between the germline ends. This CDR3 contains 16 residues. CDR3 bases: TGTGCCTGGAGTGCAGTCCGGGGTACGAGCAATCAGCCCCAGCATTTT. The encoded protein is CAWSAVRGTSNQPQHF.

The sample holds one count of this clone. Other DNA sequences in this specimen translate into the identical CDR3. The chain links TRBV9 to TRBJ1-5; 9 bases line up with TRBD1. The CDR3 loop spans 14 amino acids. V was clipped by 3 bases and J by 4 bases; unmatched bases: 2. The germline V gene encodes CDR1 SGDLS and CDR2 YYNGEE. The CDR3 region is CASSAGTGNQPQHF. CDR3 bases: TGTGCCAGCAGCGCCGGGACAGGGAATCAGCCCCAGCATTTT.

This chain connects TRBV20-1 to TRBJ1-2; maybe TRBD1 (6 bases). Trimming stripped 4 bases from V and 3 bases from J, with 6 bases between. CDR1 and CDR2 from the germline V gene are DFQATT and SNEGSKA (reference sequence). CDR3 size: 11 residues. CDR3 nucleotide sequence: TGCAGTGCTAACAGGGACTATGGCTACACCTTC. It codes for CSANRDYGYTF.

This chain uses TRBV10-1 with TRBJ2-7; D is undetermined. The V end was cut by 4 bases, the J end by 0 bases, with 19 bases between. CDR1 and CDR2 from the germline V gene are WNHNN and SYGVQD (reference sequence). This CDR3 has 17 residues. Here the CDR3 reads CASSVCRPYYFSYEQYF. The CDR3 DNA follows: TGCGCCAGCAGTGTTTGTCGGCCATACTACTTCTCCTACGAGCAGTACTTC.

This chain uses TRBV27 with TRBJ1-6; 7 bases agree with TRBD1. Germline CDR1 is MNHEY and CDR2 is SMNVEV (reference sequence). This CDR3 has 15 residues. Trimming took 5 bases from V and 8 from J; bases not matched to a gene: 9. The chain's CDR3 is CASSSTGVVDSPLHF. The CDR3 nucleotides are TGTGCCAGCAGTAGCACAGGGGTAGTGGATTCACCCCTCCACTTT.

The chain combines TRBV7-9 with TRBJ1-1; TRBD1 is a possible D gene (6 bases). The CDR3 length is 12 residues. Germline V CDR1 and CDR2: SEHNR, FQNEAQ (reference sequence). V lost 9 bases to trimming and J lost 5 bases, with 13 bases between them. The CDR3 region is CASTGMETEAFF. The CDR3 DNA follows: TGTGCCAGTACAGGGATGGAGACTGAAGCTTTCTTT.

This clone occurred a few times. This chain uses TRBV30 with TRBJ1-6, with TRBD1 as a possible D gene (5 bases). CDR3 length equals 15 residues. Germline CDR1 reads GTSNPN; CDR2 reads SVGIG (reference sequence). Trimming took 7 bases from V and 0 from J, leaving 13 bases between them. This chain's CDR3 is CAFATASSYNSPLHF. DNA of the CDR3: TGTGCCTTCGCGACAGCGAGCTCCTATAATTCACCCCTCCACTTT.

The rearrangement links TRBV28 to TRBJ1-5, with 7 nucleotides matching TRBD1. The germline CDR1 and CDR2 sequences are MDHEN and SYDVKM. This CDR3 contains 15 residues. V lost 3 bases and J lost 6; bases outside the gene matches: 8. CDR3 DNA: TGTGCCAGCAGTTTCCCCGACAGGGCTGGTCAGCCCCAGCATTTT. Translation gives CASSFPDRAGQPQHF.

In regard to this clone: Relative to the germline gene, one junction end is altered; a read error may explain this. V gene TRBV25-1 combines with J gene TRBJ1-1; D is perhaps TRBD1 (6 bases). This CDR3 contains 14 residues. Germline CDR1 reads MGHDK; CDR2 reads SYGVNS. Here the CDR3 DNA reads TGTGCCAGCAGTGAAACCATACAGGGTGGGGGAGCTTCCTTT. This sequence encodes CASSETIQGGGASF. The full variable domain, rest sourced from reference TRBV25-1 and TRBJ1-1, is EADIYQTPRYLVIGTGKKITLECSQTMGHDKMYWYQQDPGMELHLIHYSYGVNSTEKGDLSSESTVSRIRTEHFPLTLESARPSHTSQYLCASSETIQGGGASFGQGTRLTVV.

The chain combines TRBV25-1 with TRBJ2-1; 7 bases are a match to TRBD2. From germline, CDR1 is MGHDK and CDR2 SYGVNS. CDR3 size: 16 residues. V lost 2 bases and J lost 5; bases outside the gene matches: 9. CDR3 loop: CASSESASGSHNEQFF. CDR3 nucleotide sequence: TGTGCCAGCAGTGAAAGTGCTAGCGGATCACACAATGAGCAGTTCTTC.

The CDR3 loop is CASIEGARETQYF. CDR3 nucleotide sequence: TGTGCCAGCATTGAGGGGGCTAGGGAGACCCAGTACTTC. V and J are TRBV6-1 and TRBJ2-5, with TRBD1 matching over 7 bases. The CDR3 has 13 residues. The germline V gene has CDR1 MNHNS and CDR2 SASEGT. The V and J ends lost 7 bases and 5 bases, in that order; junction bases with no gene match: 7.

The chain recombines TRBV14 with TRBJ2-5, with a tentative D call TRBD2 (6 bases). This CDR3 has 15 residues. The germline gives CDR1 SGHDN, CDR2 FVKESK. Trimming stripped 0 bases from V and 1 base from J, with 9 bases between. CDR3 coding DNA: TGTGCCAGCAGCCAAGAGCGCGGGGCCCAAGAGACCCAGTACTTC. Translated, it gives CASSQERGAQETQYF.

This sequence joins TRBV14 and TRBJ2-5; 7 bases map to TRBD2. With 0 bases clipped from V and 2 bases from J, the junction kept 6 bases outside the gene matches. The germline gives CDR1 SGHDN, CDR2 FVKESK. CDR3 size: 16 residues. The CDR3 sequence is CASSQESSGAQETQYF. The CDR3 bases are TGTGCCAGCAGCCAAGAGTCTAGCGGAGCACAAGAGACCCAGTACTTC.

The CDR3 bases are TGTGCCAGCAGCGTGACGGGACAGTTGAGCTCCTACAATGAGCAGTTCTTC. Translating it yields CASSVTGQLSSYNEQFF. The chain uses TRBV9 and TRBJ2-1; 7 bases match TRBD1. The CDR3 extends over 17 amino acids. The trim removed 2 bases at V and 0 bases at J, leaving 8 bases unmatched. Germline loops: CDR1 SGDLS, CDR2 YYNGEE.

The chain couples TRBV15 to TRBJ1-1, with D maybe TRBD1 (5 bases). This CDR3 is 14 amino acids long. The V gene lost 4 bases and the J gene lost 2 bases, with 11 bases spanning the gap. Germline V gene sequence: CDR1 LNHNV, CDR2 YYDKDF (reference sequence). CDR3 sequence reads: CATSTPDRNTEAFF. As DNA, the CDR3 is TGTGCCACCAGCACCCCAGACAGAAACACTGAAGCTTTCTTT.

This clone came up once. This chain uses TRBV10-3 with TRBJ1-1, with TRBD1 as a possible D gene (6 bases). V shed 3 bases and J shed 6 bases, with 14 bases lying between them. CDR1 and CDR2 (germline): ENHRY, SYGVKD. CDR3 length: 14 residues. The DNA for the CDR3 is TGTGCCATCAGTGATAGGAATAAGGGGGCTGAAGCTTTCTTT. Translation gives CAISDRNKGAEAFF.

In nucleotides, the CDR3 is TGCGCCAGCAGCTTGGGGCCCGGACAGGGGGCGCCCGAGCAGTACTTC. This codes for CASSLGPGQGAPEQYF. This chain connects TRBV5-1 to TRBJ2-7; 11 nucleotides align to TRBD1. J was trimmed by 6 bases and V by 0 bases; bases with no gene match: 8. CDR1 and CDR2 (germline): SGHRS, YFSETQ. The CDR3 is 16 amino acids. Based on the CDR3 plus reference TRBV5-1 and TRBJ2-7, the full variable domain is KAGVTQTPRYLIKTRGQQVTLSCSPISGHRSVSWYQQTPGQGLQFLFEYFSETQRNKGNFPGRFSGRQFSNSRSEMNVSTLELGDSALYLCASSLGPGQGAPEQYFGPGTRLTVT.

This rearrangement joins TRBV9 to TRBJ2-1, with D tentatively TRBD2 (5 bases). This CDR3 has 15 residues. V lost 0 bases and J 3 bases, leaving 10 bases between the germline ends. CDR1 is SGDLS and CDR2 is YYNGEE in the germline V gene. Written as DNA, the CDR3 is TGTGCCAGCAGCGTAGGTCTAGCAATCTACAATGAGCAGTTCTTC. This codes for CASSVGLAIYNEQFF.

The chain carries TRBV11-2 and TRBJ1-5; the D is unclear. V shed 5 bases and J shed 1 base, with 9 bases lying between them. In germline, CDR1 is SGHAT, CDR2 FQNNGV. This CDR3 has 14 residues. CDR3 bases: TGTGCCAGCAGCGACCGACACAGCAATCAGCCCCAGCATTTT. It specifies CASSDRHSNQPQHF.